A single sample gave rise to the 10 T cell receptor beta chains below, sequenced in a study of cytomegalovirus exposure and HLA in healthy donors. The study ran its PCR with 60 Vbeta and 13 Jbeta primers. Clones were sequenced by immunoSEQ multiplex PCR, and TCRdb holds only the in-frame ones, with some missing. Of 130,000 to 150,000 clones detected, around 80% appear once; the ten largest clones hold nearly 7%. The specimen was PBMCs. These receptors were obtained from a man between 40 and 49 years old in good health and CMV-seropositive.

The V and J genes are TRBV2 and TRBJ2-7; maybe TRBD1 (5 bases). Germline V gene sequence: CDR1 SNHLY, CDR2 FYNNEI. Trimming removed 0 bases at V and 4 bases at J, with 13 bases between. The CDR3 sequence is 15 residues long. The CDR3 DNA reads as TGTGCCAGCAGTGAAGCCCCAGCAGGGCCATACGAGCAGTACTTC. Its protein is CASSEAPAGPYEQYF.

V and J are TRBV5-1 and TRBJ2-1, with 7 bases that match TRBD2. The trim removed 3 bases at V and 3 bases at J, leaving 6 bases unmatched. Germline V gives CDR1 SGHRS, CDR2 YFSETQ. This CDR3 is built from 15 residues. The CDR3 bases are TGCGCCAGCAGCTGGCTAGCGGAGGGCTACAATGAGCAGTTCTTC. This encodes CASSWLAEGYNEQFF.

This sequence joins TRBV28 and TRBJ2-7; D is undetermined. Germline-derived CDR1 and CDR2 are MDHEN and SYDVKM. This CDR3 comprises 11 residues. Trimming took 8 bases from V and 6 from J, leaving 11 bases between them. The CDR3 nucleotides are TGTGCCAGCCAACGGTTCGGCGAGCAGTACTTC. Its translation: CASQRFGEQYF.

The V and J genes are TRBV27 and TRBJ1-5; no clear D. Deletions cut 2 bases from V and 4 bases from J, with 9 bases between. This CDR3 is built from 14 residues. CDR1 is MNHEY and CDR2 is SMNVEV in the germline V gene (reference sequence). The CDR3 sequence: CASSLVGPNQPQHF. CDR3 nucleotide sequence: TGTGCCAGCAGTTTAGTGGGCCCGAATCAGCCCCAGCATTTT.

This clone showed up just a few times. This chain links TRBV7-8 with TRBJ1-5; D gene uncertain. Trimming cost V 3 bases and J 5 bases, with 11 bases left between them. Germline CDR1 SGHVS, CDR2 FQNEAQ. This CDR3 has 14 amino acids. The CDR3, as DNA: TGTGCCAGCAGCTTGGGAGGAAATTATCAGCCCCAGCATTTT. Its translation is CASSLGGNYQPQHF.

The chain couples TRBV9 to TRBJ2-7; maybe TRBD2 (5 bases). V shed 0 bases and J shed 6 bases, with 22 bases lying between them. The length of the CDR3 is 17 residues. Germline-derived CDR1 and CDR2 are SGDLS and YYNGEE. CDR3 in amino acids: CASSVGSSGIYPGEQYF. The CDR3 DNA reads TGTGCCAGCAGCGTAGGGAGTTCGGGGATATATCCCGGCGAGCAGTACTTC.

The CDR3 protein is CASSLEVGGAGTEAFF. The CDR3 nucleotides read TGCGCCAGCAGCTTGGAAGTTGGGGGGGCAGGCACTGAAGCTTTCTTT. The chain is built from TRBV5-1 and TRBJ1-1, with D possibly TRBD1 on 6 matching bases. The CDR3 sequence is 16 residues long. Germline V CDR1 and CDR2: SGHRS, YFSETQ. The germline V and J ends were trimmed by 0 bases and 4 bases, with 16 bases remaining between them.

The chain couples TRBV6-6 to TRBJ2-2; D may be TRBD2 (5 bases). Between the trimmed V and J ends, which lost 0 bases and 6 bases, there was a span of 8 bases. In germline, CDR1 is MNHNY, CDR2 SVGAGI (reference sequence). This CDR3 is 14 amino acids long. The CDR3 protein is CASSYSTGAGELFF. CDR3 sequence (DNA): TGTGCCAGCAGTTACTCGACCGGGGCCGGGGAGCTGTTTTTT.

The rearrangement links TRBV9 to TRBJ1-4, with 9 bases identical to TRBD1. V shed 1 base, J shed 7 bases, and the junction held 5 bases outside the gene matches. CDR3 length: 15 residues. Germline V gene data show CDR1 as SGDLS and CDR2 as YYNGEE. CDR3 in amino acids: CASSVSQGAGEKLFF. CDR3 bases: TGTGCCAGCAGCGTATCACAGGGGGCTGGTGAAAAACTGTTTTTT.

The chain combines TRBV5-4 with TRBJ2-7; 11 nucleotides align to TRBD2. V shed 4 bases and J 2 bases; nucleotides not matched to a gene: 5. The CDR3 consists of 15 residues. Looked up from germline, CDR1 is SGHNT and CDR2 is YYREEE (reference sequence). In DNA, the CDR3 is TGTGCCAGCAGCAATAGACTAGCGGGGACCTACGAGCAGTACTTC. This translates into CASSNRLAGTYEQYF. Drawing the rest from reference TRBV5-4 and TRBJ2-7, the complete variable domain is ETGVTQSPTHLIKTRGQQVTLRCSSQSGHNTVSWYQQALGQGPQFIFQYYREEENGRGNFPPRFSGLQFPNYSSELNVNALELDDSALYLCASSNRLAGTYEQYFGPGTRLTVT.